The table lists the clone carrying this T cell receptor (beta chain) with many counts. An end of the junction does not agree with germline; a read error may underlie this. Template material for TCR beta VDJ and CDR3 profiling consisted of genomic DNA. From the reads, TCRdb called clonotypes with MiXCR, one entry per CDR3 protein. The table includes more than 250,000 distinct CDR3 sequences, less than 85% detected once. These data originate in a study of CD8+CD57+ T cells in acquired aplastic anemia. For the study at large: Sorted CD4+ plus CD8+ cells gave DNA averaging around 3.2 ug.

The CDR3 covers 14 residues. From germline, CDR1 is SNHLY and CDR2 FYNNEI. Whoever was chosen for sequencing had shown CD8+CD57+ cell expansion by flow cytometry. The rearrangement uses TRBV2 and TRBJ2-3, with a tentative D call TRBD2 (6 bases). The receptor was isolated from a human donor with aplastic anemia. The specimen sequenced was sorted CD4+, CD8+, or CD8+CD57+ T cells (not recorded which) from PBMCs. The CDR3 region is CASSDGGIHEQFFF. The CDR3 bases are TGTGCCAGCAGTGATGGGGGGATCCATGAGCAGTTCTTCTTT.